The entry below gives a single TCR beta chain sequence along with its context. The data derive from a study of blood T cell repertoires in COVID-19. About the research overall: The analysed material was cDNA or gDNA that came from T cells, B-cell-depleted T cells, or PBMCs.

Participants' reported clinical history set cohort assignment. V dropped 3 bases and J dropped 3; count of bases not matched to a gene: 6. Germline lookup yields CDR1 SGHRS and CDR2 YFSETQ. This CDR3 is built from 16 residues. Sequenced by immunoSEQ multiplex PCR; TCRdb stores in-frame clones only, minus some. The sample shows roughly 130,000 clones, approximately 84% of them seen only once. This clonotype originated in a woman aged 45-65 years with acute COVID-19. The V gene is TRBV5-1, the J gene TRBJ2-1, with TRBD1 matching 10 bases. Sequenced input: PBMCs or T cells enriched from blood (not recorded which). The CDR3 bases are TGCGCCAGCAGCTCTGGAGGACAGGGGGGCTACAATGAGCAGTTCTTC. It is translated as CASSSGGQGGYNEQFF.